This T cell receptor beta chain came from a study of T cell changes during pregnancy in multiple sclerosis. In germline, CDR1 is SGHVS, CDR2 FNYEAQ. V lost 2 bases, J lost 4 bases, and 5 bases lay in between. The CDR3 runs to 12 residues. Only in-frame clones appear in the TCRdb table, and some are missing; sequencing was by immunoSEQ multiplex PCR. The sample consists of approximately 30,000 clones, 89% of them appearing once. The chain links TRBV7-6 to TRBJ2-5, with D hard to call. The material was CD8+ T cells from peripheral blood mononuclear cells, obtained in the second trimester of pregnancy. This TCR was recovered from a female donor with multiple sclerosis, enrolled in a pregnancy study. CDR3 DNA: TGTGCCAGCAGCTTATCGTTAGAGACCCAGTACTTC. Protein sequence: CASSLSLETQYF.